A selection of T cell receptor beta chains follows, all from one sample in a study of blood T cell repertoires in COVID-19. Clones were sequenced by immunoSEQ multiplex PCR, and TCRdb holds only the in-frame ones, with some missing. Among about 190,000 clones, under 80% were seen once, and the ten largest hold around 11%. The specimen was peripheral blood. The receptors were gathered from a woman between 50 and 59 years old with acute or convalescent COVID-19. The CDR3 runs from the conserved cysteine through the conserved F or W. The D gene is left open where the match is weak. Clone size is stated in some rows and not others, as once, few, many or a class when expanded.

V gene: TRBV18; D gene: TRBD1; clone size: NA; J gene: TRBJ1-3; CDR3 protein: CASSQDRGLSGNTIYF; CDR3 DNA: TGTGCCAGCTCCCAGGACAGGGGGCTCTCTGGAAACACCATATATTTT
V gene: TRBV6-5; D gene: NA; clone size: NA; J gene: TRBJ1-4; CDR3 protein: CASKMTPEAEKLFF; CDR3 DNA: TGTGCCAGCAAGATGACGCCGGAGGCGGAAAAACTGTTTTTT
V gene: TRBV6-5; D gene: TRBD1; clone size: NA; J gene: TRBJ1-2; CDR3 protein: CASGDRKYGYTF; CDR3 DNA: TGTGCCAGCGGGGACAGGAAGTATGGCTACACCTTC
V gene: TRBV19; D gene: TRBD1; clone size: NA; J gene: TRBJ1-2; CDR3 protein: CASSPSGQGRNYGYTF; CDR3 DNA: TGTGCCAGTAGTCCCTCGGGACAGGGCCGAAACTATGGCTACACCTTC
V gene: TRBV2; D gene: TRBD1; clone size: many; J gene: TRBJ1-1; CDR3 protein: CATERGTGGKNTEAFF; CDR3 DNA: TGTGCCACGGAGAGAGGGACAGGGGGCAAGAACACTGAAGCTTTCTTT
V gene: TRBV27; D gene: TRBD1; clone size: NA; J gene: TRBJ2-7; CDR3 protein: CASSFSGTGSSYEQYF; CDR3 DNA: TGTGCCAGCAGTTTCTCCGGGACAGGGAGCTCCTACGAGCAGTACTTC
V gene: TRBV3-1/TRBV3-2; D gene: TRBD1; clone size: many; J gene: TRBJ1-1; CDR3 protein: CASSRNRGRMDTEAFF; CDR3 DNA: TGTGCCAGCAGCCGCAACAGGGGGCGCATGGACACTGAAGCTTTCTTT
V gene: TRBV7-8; D gene: TRBD1; clone size: NA; J gene: TRBJ2-7; CDR3 protein: CASSPGWGQGQYF; CDR3 DNA: TGTGCCAGCAGCCCCGGATGGGGACAGGGGCAGTACTTC
V gene: TRBV15; D gene: NA; clone size: NA; J gene: TRBJ1-1; CDR3 protein: CATSRAPTKMNTEAFF; CDR3 DNA: TGTGCCACCAGCAGAGCCCCGACAAAAATGAACACTGAAGCTTTCTTT
V gene: TRBV28; D gene: NA; clone size: NA; J gene: TRBJ2-7; CDR3 protein: CASSGVDEQYF; CDR3 DNA: TGTGCCAGCAGTGGAGTTGACGAGCAGTACTTC
V gene: TRBV7-2; D gene: NA; clone size: NA; J gene: TRBJ1-2; CDR3 protein: CASSQPGLPGDGYTF; CDR3 DNA: TGTGCCAGCAGCCAACCGGGACTCCCCGGGGATGGCTACACCTTC
V gene: TRBV11-2; D gene: TRBD2; clone size: NA; J gene: TRBJ2-2; CDR3 protein: CASRSGVGDTGELFF; CDR3 DNA: TGTGCCAGCCGAAGCGGGGTGGGTGACACCGGGGAGCTGTTTTTT
V gene: TRBV7-8; D gene: NA; clone size: once; J gene: TRBJ1-2; CDR3 protein: CASSQFRDNTF; CDR3 DNA: TGTGCCAGCAGCCAATTCCGGGACAACACCTTC
V gene: TRBV21-1; D gene: NA; clone size: NA; J gene: TRBJ1-5; CDR3 protein: CASSYSGQGGLVGQPQHF; CDR3 DNA: TGTGCCAGCAGCTACTCGGGACAGGGAGGTTTGGTGGGTCAGCCCCAGCATTTT
V gene: TRBV30; D gene: TRBD1; clone size: NA; J gene: TRBJ1-6; CDR3 protein: CAWSKNRQGGSALHF; CDR3 DNA: TGTGCCTGGAGTAAAAACCGTCAGGGGGGCTCGGCCCTCCACTTT
V gene: TRBV27; D gene: NA; clone size: NA; J gene: TRBJ1-3; CDR3 protein: CATSRSGVSGNTIYF; CDR3 DNA: TGTGCCACCTCCCGGTCCGGTGTCTCTGGAAACACCATATATTTT
V gene: TRBV9; D gene: TRBD1; clone size: NA; J gene: TRBJ1-6; CDR3 protein: CASSAETGEGRNSPLHF; CDR3 DNA: TGTGCCAGCAGCGCCGAAACAGGGGAAGGTAGAAATTCACCCCTCCACTTT
V gene: TRBV7-2; D gene: NA; clone size: NA; J gene: TRBJ2-5; CDR3 protein: CASSSQSGVQETQYF; CDR3 DNA: TGTGCCAGCAGCTCCCAGAGCGGAGTCCAAGAGACCCAGTACTTC
V gene: TRBV15; D gene: TRBD1; clone size: NA; J gene: TRBJ1-5; CDR3 protein: CATSRDLGQGVQPQHF; CDR3 DNA: TGTGCCACCAGCAGAGATCTGGGACAGGGGGTTCAGCCCCAGCATTTT
V gene: TRBV24-1; D gene: TRBD1; clone size: NA; J gene: TRBJ2-3; CDR3 protein: CATSGGQGATDTQYF; CDR3 DNA: TGTGCCACCAGTGGGGGACAGGGGGCAACAGATACGCAGTATTTT
V gene: TRBV20-1; D gene: NA; clone size: NA; J gene: TRBJ2-5; CDR3 protein: CSPYQETQYF; CDR3 DNA: TGCAGTCCATACCAAGAGACCCAGTACTTC
V gene: TRBV30; D gene: NA; clone size: few; J gene: TRBJ2-2; CDR3 protein: CASERTGELFF; CDR3 DNA: TGTGCCTCCGAACGGACCGGGGAGCTGTTTTTT
V gene: TRBV11-2; D gene: NA; clone size: few; J gene: TRBJ2-7; CDR3 protein: CASRRAGSYEQYF; CDR3 DNA: TGTGCCAGCAGACGCGCAGGATCCTACGAGCAGTACTTC
V gene: TRBV11-2; D gene: NA; clone size: few; J gene: TRBJ1-3; CDR3 protein: CASSLVIPGNTIYF; CDR3 DNA: TGTGCCAGCAGCTTAGTTATTCCTGGAAACACCATATATTTT
V gene: TRBV7-8; D gene: NA; clone size: NA; J gene: TRBJ2-4; CDR3 protein: CASSLVGGSAKNIQYF; CDR3 DNA: TGTGCCAGCAGCTTAGTAGGAGGGTCGGCCAAAAACATTCAGTACTTC
V gene: TRBV5-5; D gene: NA; clone size: few; J gene: TRBJ2-1; CDR3 protein: CASSSSVSSYNEQFF; CDR3 DNA: TGTGCCAGCAGCTCAAGCGTCAGCTCCTACAATGAGCAGTTCTTC
V gene: TRBV28; D gene: NA; clone size: NA; J gene: TRBJ1-4; CDR3 protein: CASSLSRWGRKLFF; CDR3 DNA: TGTGCCAGCAGTTTAAGTAGGTGGGGCAGGAAACTGTTTTTT
V gene: TRBV6-5; D gene: NA; clone size: NA; J gene: TRBJ2-3; CDR3 protein: CASRTGGDTQYF; CDR3 DNA: TGTGCCAGCAGGACCGGCGGGGATACGCAGTATTTT
V gene: TRBV28; D gene: TRBD2; clone size: NA; J gene: TRBJ2-4; CDR3 protein: CASSSRSGRAGNIQYF; CDR3 DNA: TGTGCCAGCAGTTCCCGTAGCGGGAGGGCCGGAAACATTCAGTACTTC
V gene: TRBV9; D gene: TRBD1; clone size: NA; J gene: TRBJ1-6; CDR3 protein: CASSVKDRGESPLHF; CDR3 DNA: TGTGCCAGCAGCGTAAAAGACAGGGGCGAATCACCCCTCCACTTT
V gene: TRBV9; D gene: NA; clone size: NA; J gene: TRBJ1-2; CDR3 protein: CASSPGFGYTF; CDR3 DNA: TGTGCCAGCAGCCCAGGGTTTGGCTACACCTTC
V gene: TRBV19; D gene: NA; clone size: few; J gene: TRBJ2-1; CDR3 protein: CASSQSRSSSYNEQFF; CDR3 DNA: TGTGCCAGTAGCCAATCTAGGTCGAGCTCCTACAATGAGCAGTTCTTC
V gene: TRBV24-1; D gene: TRBD2; clone size: NA; J gene: TRBJ2-2; CDR3 protein: CATTPGLAGVTNTGELFF; CDR3 DNA: TGTGCCACCACTCCGGGACTAGCGGGGGTGACTAACACCGGGGAGCTGTTTTTT
V gene: TRBV6-5; D gene: NA; clone size: NA; J gene: TRBJ2-1; CDR3 protein: CASSYSAGYNEQFF; CDR3 DNA: TGTGCCAGCAGTTACTCGGCAGGGTACAATGAGCAGTTCTTC
V gene: TRBV6-5; D gene: NA; clone size: NA; J gene: TRBJ1-2; CDR3 protein: CASRAGTHNYGYTF; CDR3 DNA: TGTGCCAGCAGAGCCGGGACTCATAACTATGGCTACACCTTC
V gene: TRBV7-2; D gene: TRBD1; clone size: NA; J gene: TRBJ1-1; CDR3 protein: CASSLAAGGGTEAFF; CDR3 DNA: TGTGCCAGCAGCTTAGCGGCAGGGGGCGGCACTGAAGCTTTCTTT
V gene: TRBV4-1; D gene: TRBD1; clone size: NA; J gene: TRBJ1-4; CDR3 protein: CASSQGTGNEKLFF; CDR3 DNA: TGCGCCAGCAGCCAAGGGACAGGGAACGAAAAACTGTTTTTT
V gene: TRBV19; D gene: TRBD1; clone size: few; J gene: TRBJ1-5; CDR3 protein: CASAGQGNQPQHF; CDR3 DNA: TGTGCCAGCGCGGGACAGGGGAATCAGCCCCAGCATTTT
V gene: TRBV9; D gene: NA; clone size: NA; J gene: TRBJ1-5; CDR3 protein: CASSAGINQPQHF; CDR3 DNA: TGTGCCAGCAGCGCGGGAATCAATCAGCCCCAGCATTTT
V gene: TRBV5-4; D gene: NA; clone size: NA; J gene: TRBJ1-1; CDR3 protein: CASSQARGRNTEAFF; CDR3 DNA: TGTGCCAGCAGCCAGGCGCGGGGCCGGAACACTGAAGCTTTCTTT
V gene: TRBV5-6; D gene: NA; clone size: NA; J gene: TRBJ1-2; CDR3 protein: CASSPDPGSNYGYTF; CDR3 DNA: TGTGCCAGCAGCCCTGATCCGGGATCGAACTATGGCTACACCTTC
V gene: TRBV5-5; D gene: TRBD1; clone size: NA; J gene: TRBJ2-3; CDR3 protein: CASTYLQGADTQYF; CDR3 DNA: TGTGCCAGCACCTATTTACAGGGGGCAGATACGCAGTATTTT
V gene: TRBV18; D gene: NA; clone size: NA; J gene: TRBJ1-2; CDR3 protein: CASSPPYRTNYGYTF; CDR3 DNA: TGTGCCAGCTCACCACCTTACAGGACTAACTATGGCTACACCTTC
V gene: TRBV13; D gene: TRBD2; clone size: NA; J gene: TRBJ2-3; CDR3 protein: CASSLGVAGGPLSPQYF; CDR3 DNA: TGTGCCAGCAGCTTAGGAGTGGCGGGGGGCCCCCTATCTCCGCAGTATTTT
V gene: TRBV24-1; D gene: NA; clone size: NA; J gene: TRBJ2-3; CDR3 protein: CATSDLGRRGTDTQYF; CDR3 DNA: TGTGCCACCAGTGATTTGGGGAGAAGAGGAACAGATACGCAGTATTTT
V gene: TRBV3-1/TRBV3-2; D gene: TRBD1; clone size: NA; J gene: TRBJ1-3; CDR3 protein: CASQNRGGNTIYF; CDR3 DNA: TGTGCCAGCCAAAACAGGGGTGGAAACACCATATATTTT
V gene: TRBV5-6; D gene: NA; clone size: once; J gene: TRBJ1-2; CDR3 protein: CASSPVLDYGYTF; CDR3 DNA: TGTGCCAGCAGCCCTGTATTAGACTATGGCTACACCTTC
V gene: TRBV27; D gene: NA; clone size: NA; J gene: TRBJ2-1; CDR3 protein: CASSSRLGGHNEQFF; CDR3 DNA: TGTGCCAGCAGTTCGCGACTAGGAGGCCACAATGAGCAGTTCTTC
V gene: TRBV6-5; D gene: TRBD2; clone size: NA; J gene: TRBJ2-2; CDR3 protein: CASSYMTSGSGELFF; CDR3 DNA: TGTGCCAGCAGTTACATGACTAGCGGGTCCGGGGAGCTGTTTTTT
V gene: TRBV5-1; D gene: NA; clone size: NA; J gene: TRBJ2-5; CDR3 protein: CASSLGPGKETQYF; CDR3 DNA: TGCGCCAGCAGCTTGGGGCCCGGGAAAGAGACCCAGTACTTC
V gene: TRBV5-1; D gene: TRBD2; clone size: NA; J gene: TRBJ2-7; CDR3 protein: CASSLARGGSYEQYF; CDR3 DNA: TGCGCCAGCAGCTTGGCTCGCGGGGGTTCCTACGAGCAGTACTTC
V gene: TRBV4-1; D gene: NA; clone size: NA; J gene: TRBJ2-7; CDR3 protein: CASSQEPGYEQYF; CDR3 DNA: TGCGCCAGCAGCCAAGAACCAGGATACGAGCAGTACTTC
V gene: TRBV14; D gene: NA; clone size: NA; J gene: TRBJ1-2; CDR3 protein: CASSEDLQGLGGYTF; CDR3 DNA: TGTGCCAGCAGCGAAGACCTACAGGGCCTCGGTGGCTACACCTTC
V gene: TRBV20-1; D gene: TRBD2; clone size: NA; J gene: TRBJ2-1; CDR3 protein: CSASSGSSYNEQFF; CDR3 DNA: TGCAGTGCAAGTAGCGGGAGCTCCTACAATGAGCAGTTCTTC
V gene: TRBV5-1; D gene: TRBD1; clone size: once; J gene: TRBJ2-7; CDR3 protein: CASSLDRAALREQYF; CDR3 DNA: TGCGCCAGCAGCTTAGACAGGGCAGCCCTCCGCGAGCAGTACTTC